This entry lists 18 T cell receptor beta chains sequenced from one sample in a study of T cells in Graves' hyperthyroidism and ophthalmopathy. Amplification targeted TCR beta CDR3 regions from RNA transcripts. Carried out on the TCR CDR3, a first-round RT-PCR used the HTBI primer set. In TCRdb, the multiplex PCR reads were re-called with MiXCR into one record per CDR3 protein. The sample lists under 450,000 distinct CDR3 sequences, about 18% occurring once. The sequenced sample was blood. The receptors originated from a woman aged 30 to 39 with Graves' hyperthyroidism that later progressed to Graves' ophthalmopathy.

This clonotype was seen repeatedly, ten times or more. The gene calls are TRBV28 and TRBJ1-1; 8 bases align to TRBD1. The CDR3 spans 18 residues. V was pared by 6 bases and J by 2 bases, with 17 bases of the junction left unmatched. Germline CDR1 reads MDHEN; CDR2 reads SYDVKM. The CDR3 here is CASRPSPGIGQGNTEAFF. DNA of the CDR3: TGTGCCAGCAGGCCAAGCCCCGGCATCGGACAGGGAAACACTGAAGCTTTCTTT.

This clonotype was seen many times. V gene TRBV9 combines with J gene TRBJ2-5, with a tentative D call TRBD1 (5 bases). Deletions cut 0 bases from V and 5 bases from J, with 14 bases between. CDR1 and CDR2 (germline): SGDLS, YYNGEE. This CDR3 is built from 15 residues. The CDR3 DNA sequence: TGTGCCAGCAGCGTAGTGGCAGGGCCGTTGGAGACCCAGTACTTC. It specifies CASSVVAGPLETQYF.

The J gene is TRBJ2-1, the V gene TRBV4-1; D might be TRBD1 or TRBD2, each matching 5 bases. This CDR3 is built from 16 residues. Germline V gene data show CDR1 as MGHRA and CDR2 as YSYEKL. With 0 bases removed from V and 8 bases from J, the gap between germline ends came to 17 bases. CDR3 DNA: TGCGCCAGCAGCCAAGAGACTTCGGCAGGGCGGGATGAGCAGTTCTTC. This codes for CASSQETSAGRDEQFF.

Points on this clonotype: This may arise from a read error, as a much more abundant clone is one base away. The chain uses TRBV5-1 and TRBJ2-7; possibly TRBD1 for D (6 bases). The V and J ends lost 2 bases and 6 bases respectively, with 18 bases between them. Germline lookup yields CDR1 SGHRS and CDR2 YFSETQ. The CDR3 length is 15 residues. CDR3 DNA sequence: TGCGCCAGCAGCTTCACAGTCTCAACAGGGAGCGAGCAGTACTTC. This encodes CASSFTVSTGSEQYF.

This clonotype was found a few times. This may come from a read error, since a much larger clone is one base off. The chain recombines TRBV11-1 with TRBJ2-5, with D uncertain. Per germline, CDR1 SGHAT and CDR2 FQDESV (reference sequence). The CDR3 has 12 amino acids. The V end lost 1 base, the J end lost 6 bases, and 6 bases lay between the germline ends. Written as DNA, the CDR3 is TGTGCCAGCAGCTTAGAAGCGAAGACCCAGTACTTC. Translation gives CASSLEAKTQYF. Using reference TRBV11-1 and TRBJ2-5 for the parts outside the CDR3, the full variable domain is EAEVAQSPRYKITEKSQAVAFWCDPISGHATLYWYRQILGQGPELLVQFQDESVVDDSQLPKDRFSAERLKGVDSTLKIQPAELGDSAMYLCASSLEAKTQYFGPGTRLLVL.

The V and J genes are TRBV2 and TRBJ2-3; 11 nucleotides agree with TRBD2. The CDR3 has 17 amino acids. The junction had 10 bases not matched to a gene; V was cut back by 6 bases and J by 2 bases. The germline gives CDR1 SNHLY, CDR2 FYNNEI. CDR3 protein: CASSQRGTSGFTDTQYF. Here the CDR3 DNA reads TGTGCCAGCAGCCAAAGGGGGACTAGCGGATTCACAGATACGCAGTATTTT.

This clonotype appeared many times. The chain combines TRBV29-1 with TRBJ2-1; 10 nucleotides agree with TRBD1. The CDR3 spans 14 residues. The V and J ends lost 7 bases and 7 bases, in that order; junction bases with no gene match: 10. CDR1 SQVTM and CDR2 ANQGSEA come from the germline V gene. The CDR3, as DNA: TGCAGCGCACAATGGGACAGGGGTGGAAATGAGCAGTTCTTC. Its protein product is CSAQWDRGGNEQFF.

This clonotype was seen ten or more times. The chain joins TRBV2 to TRBJ2-7; 7 bases are a match to TRBD1. Germline V lookup: CDR1 SNHLY, CDR2 FYNNEI. Trimming cost V 6 bases and J 2 bases; bases outside gene matches: 10. The CDR3 consists of 15 residues. This CDR3 is CASSRHRDSPYEQYF. The CDR3 DNA follows: TGTGCCAGCAGCCGGCATCGGGACAGTCCCTACGAGCAGTACTTC.

This clonotype was picked up one time. The conserved phenylalanine or tryptophan is not found at the CDR3 terminus, so this likely reflects a read error. The chain joins TRBV28 to TRBJ2-5; D is uncertain. Germline CDR1 MDHEN, CDR2 SYDVKM. Trimming removed 3 bases from V and 1 base from J, with 9 bases in between. This CDR3 spans 14 amino acids. The CDR3 loop reads CASSFRQIQETQYV. The CDR3 bases are TGTGCCAGCAGTTTTCGCCAGATCCAAGAGACCCAGTACGTA.

This clonotype was picked up many times. The CDR3 loop reads CASSCASGRNTDTQYF. CDR3 bases: TGCGCCAGCAGCTGTGCTAGCGGGAGGAACACAGATACGCAGTATTTT. This rearrangement joins TRBV5-1 to TRBJ2-3, with 11 positions matching TRBD2. CDR3 length: 16 residues. The V gene end was trimmed by 3 bases and the J gene end by 2 bases; junction bases not matched to a gene: 5. Germline V gene lookup returns CDR1 SGHRS and CDR2 YFSETQ.

This clonotype was counted many times. The rearrangement joins TRBV27 to TRBJ1-5; D is unclear. Germline CDR1 MNHEY, CDR2 SMNVEV (reference sequence). This CDR3 is built from 13 residues. V was shortened by 5 bases and J by 7 bases, with 12 bases between the two germline ends. The CDR3 is CASSPGWRQPQHF. CDR3 DNA sequence: TGTGCCAGCAGTCCCGGTTGGCGGCAGCCCCAGCATTTT.

The chain employs TRBV5-4 and TRBJ2-6, with TRBD1 matching over 10 bases. Germline V gene lookup returns CDR1 SGHNT and CDR2 YYREEE (reference sequence). Trimming removed 4 bases from V and 0 bases from J; junction bases left unmatched: 4. The CDR3 contains 17 residues. The CDR3 nucleotides read TGTGCCAGCAGCGGGTGGACAGGGGGCTCTGGGGCCAACGTCCTGACTTTC. It yields the protein CASSGWTGGSGANVLTF. Complete variable domain (other parts from reference TRBV5-4 and TRBJ2-6): ETGVTQSPTHLIKTRGQQVTLRCSSQSGHNTVSWYQQALGQGPQFIFQYYREEENGRGNFPPRFSGLQFPNYSSELNVNALELDDSALYLCASSGWTGGSGANVLTFGAGSRLTVL.

In this sample, this clonotype turned up many times. The rearrangement uses TRBV2 and TRBJ2-1; TRBD2 matches 9 bases. CDR1 is SNHLY and CDR2 is FYNNEI in the germline V gene. V dropped 11 bases and J dropped 8; count of bases not matched to a gene: 10. CDR3 length: 13 amino acids. The CDR3, as DNA: TGTGCCGGAGCGGGGGGCATCGTTGATGAGCAGTTCTTC. This translates into CAGAGGIVDEQFF.

This clonotype was detected many times. The chain recombines TRBV11-2 with TRBJ1-1; no reliable D call. Germline V gene sequence: CDR1 SGHAT, CDR2 FQNNGV. CDR3 size: 16 residues. V dropped 5 bases and J dropped 1 base, with 17 bases sitting between them. The CDR3 reads CASSLTLWGTNTEAFF. The CDR3 DNA sequence: TGTGCCAGCAGCCTCACCCTGTGGGGTACGAACACTGAAGCTTTCTTT.

This clonotype was counted many times. J is TRBJ2-3 and V is TRBV30, with D perhaps TRBD1 (5 bases). V was pared by 1 base and J by 3 bases, with 11 bases between. The CDR3 has 14 residues. Germline V gene data show CDR1 as GTSNPN and CDR2 as SVGIG (reference sequence). The CDR3 spells CAWSAGLSTDTQYF. In DNA, the CDR3 is TGTGCCTGGAGTGCAGGGTTGTCAACAGATACGCAGTATTTT.

There are many counts of this clonotype. The chain is built from TRBV3-1 and TRBJ1-2; D call uncertain. Deletions cut 0 bases from V and 2 bases from J, with 10 bases between. CDR3 size: 15 residues. The germline gives CDR1 LGHDT, CDR2 YNNKEL (reference sequence). CDR3 in amino acids: CASSQDLGENYGYTF. The CDR3 coding sequence is TGTGCCAGCAGCCAAGATCTCGGGGAGAACTATGGCTACACCTTC.

The CDR3 region has the DNA TGTGCCAGCAGCCGTGGACGGCCAACTCCCGACGCCAAAAACATTCAGTACTTC. It specifies CASSRGRPTPDAKNIQYF. The V gene is TRBV7-9, the J gene TRBJ2-4, with D unresolved. V lost 5 bases and J lost 1, with 21 bases in between. The V gene's germline CDR1 is SEHNR and CDR2 FQNEAQ (reference sequence). This CDR3 contains 18 residues.

Many counts were recorded for this clonotype. The chain links TRBV27 to TRBJ2-1, with TRBD2 identical over 11 bases. This CDR3 is built from 15 residues. Germline V gene lookup returns CDR1 MNHEY and CDR2 SMNVEV (reference sequence). J lost 5 bases, V lost 6 bases, and 6 bases had no gene match. The CDR3 loop is CASSPIAGGNNEQFF. The CDR3 nucleotides read TGTGCCAGCAGCCCCATAGCGGGAGGGAACAATGAGCAGTTCTTC.